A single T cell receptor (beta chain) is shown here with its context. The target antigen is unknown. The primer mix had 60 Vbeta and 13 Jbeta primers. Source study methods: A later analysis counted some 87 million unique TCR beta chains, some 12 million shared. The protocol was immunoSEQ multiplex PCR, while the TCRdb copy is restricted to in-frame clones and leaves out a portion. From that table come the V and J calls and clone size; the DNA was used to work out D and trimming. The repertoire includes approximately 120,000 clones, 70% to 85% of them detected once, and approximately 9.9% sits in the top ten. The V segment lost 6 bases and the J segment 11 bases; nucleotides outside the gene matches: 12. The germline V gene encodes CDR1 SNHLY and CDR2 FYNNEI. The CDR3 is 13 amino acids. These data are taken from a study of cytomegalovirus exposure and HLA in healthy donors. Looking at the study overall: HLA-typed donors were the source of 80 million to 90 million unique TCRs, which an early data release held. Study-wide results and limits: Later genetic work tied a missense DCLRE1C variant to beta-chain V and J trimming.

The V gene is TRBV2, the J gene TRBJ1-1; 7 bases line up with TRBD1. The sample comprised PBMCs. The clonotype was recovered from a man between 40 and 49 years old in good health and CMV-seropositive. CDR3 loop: CASRQGPTIAAFF. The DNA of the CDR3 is TGTGCCAGCAGACAGGGGCCAACCATTGCCGCTTTCTTT.